This T cell receptor beta chain was captured in a study of CD8 T cell repertoires and HIV-1 epitope variants. CDR1 is MNHNS, CDR2 SASEGT, per germline. The CDR3 has 17 residues. Between the trimmed V and J ends, which lost 4 bases and 4 bases, there was a span of 21 bases. About this clone: Its antigen is not identified.

Only in-frame clones appear in the TCRdb table, and some are missing; sequencing was by immunoSEQ multiplex PCR. The sample consists of thousands of clones, 60% to 80% of them appearing once. The V and J genes are TRBV6-1 and TRBJ2-3, with D maybe TRBD2 (6 bases). The source of this sequence is a male donor with HIV. The material sequenced was cultured CD8+ T cells derived from PBMCs. CDR3 coding DNA: TGTGCCAGCAGTGTAAACGGGGCGTCGGGGGTCGCAGATACGCAGTATTTT. As protein: CASSVNGASGVADTQYF.